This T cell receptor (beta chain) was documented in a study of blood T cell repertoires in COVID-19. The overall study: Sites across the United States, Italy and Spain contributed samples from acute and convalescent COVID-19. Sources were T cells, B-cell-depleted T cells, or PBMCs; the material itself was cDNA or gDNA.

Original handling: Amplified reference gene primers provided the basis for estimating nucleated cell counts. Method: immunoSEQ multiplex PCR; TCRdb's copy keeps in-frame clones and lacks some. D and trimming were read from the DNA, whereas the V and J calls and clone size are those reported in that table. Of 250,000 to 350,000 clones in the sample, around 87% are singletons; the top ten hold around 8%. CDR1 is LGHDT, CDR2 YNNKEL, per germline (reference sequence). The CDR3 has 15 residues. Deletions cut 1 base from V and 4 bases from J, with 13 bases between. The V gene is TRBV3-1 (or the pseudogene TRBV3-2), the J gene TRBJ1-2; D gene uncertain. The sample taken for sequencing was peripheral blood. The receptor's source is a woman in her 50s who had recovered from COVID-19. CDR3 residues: CASSQVESLPYGYTF. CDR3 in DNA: TGTGCCAGCAGCCAAGTTGAGAGCCTCCCCTATGGCTACACCTTC.